These T cell receptor beta chains were read from a single sample in a study of early T cells in non-severe SARS-CoV-2 infection. TCRdb used MiXCR to reprocess the 5' RACE reads, holding one entry per CDR3 protein. Of about 77,000 distinct CDR3 sequences listed, roughly a sixth were seen once; the top ten hold about 3%. Sequencing used whole blood. These receptors all stem from an adult who was a healthcare worker with PCR-confirmed SARS-CoV-2 infection or an uninfected control (not recorded which). Each CDR3 is given with its conserved first and last residue. The D gene is left open where the match is weak. Only some rows state a clone size, as once, few, many or a class for expanded clones.

J	V	D	size	CDR3	DNA
TRBJ2-7	TRBV10-3	.	.	CAISDRGTKNEQYF	TGTGCCATCAGTGATAGGGGGACAAAAAACGAGCAGTACTTC
TRBJ1-3	TRBV7-2	TRBD1	few	CASSPRTGSGNTIYF	TGTGCCAGCAGCCCTCGGACAGGCTCTGGAAACACCATATATTTT
TRBJ2-2	TRBV5-4	.	many	CASSPIRQGNTGELFF	TGTGCCAGCAGCCCCATCAGGCAGGGGAACACCGGGGAGCTGTTTTTT
TRBJ1-5	TRBV27	.	.	CASSLDSGTNQPQHF	TGTGCCAGCAGTTTGGATTCAGGGACCAATCAGCCCCAGCATTTT
TRBJ1-4	TRBV5-1	.	few	CASSLVGINEKLFF	TGCGCCAGCAGCTTGGTAGGGATTAATGAAAAACTGTTTTTT
TRBJ1-2	TRBV7-9	.	few	CASSLLNYGYTF	TGTGCCAGCAGCTTACTGAACTATGGCTACACCTTC
TRBJ1-6	TRBV6-5	TRBD1	.	CASTQGQGFFSPLHF	TGTGCCAGCACCCAGGGACAGGGGTTTTTTTCACCCCTCCACTTT
TRBJ1-1	TRBV18	.	.	CASSPRDLGDTEAFF	TGTGCCAGCTCACCTAGGGACCTTGGGGATACTGAAGCTTTCTTT
TRBJ2-7	TRBV29-1	.	few	CSVATPREQYF	TGCAGCGTAGCTACCCCGCGCGAGCAGTACTTC
TRBJ2-4	TRBV5-6	.	once	CASSTLTTLAKNIQYF	TGTGCCAGCAGCACCCTGACCACACTAGCCAAAAACATTCAGTACTTC
TRBJ1-2	TRBV5-5	.	few	CASSLGSLGRGYTF	TGTGCCAGCAGCTTGGGGTCGTTGGGACGTGGCTACACCTTC
TRBJ2-5	TRBV7-6	TRBD2	.	CASSSLAVQETQYF	TGTGCCAGCAGCTCTCTAGCGGTACAAGAGACCCAGTACTTC
TRBJ1-2	TRBV5-6	TRBD1	many	CASSAGTGGHGYTF	TGTGCCAGCAGCGCAGGGACAGGAGGCCATGGCTACACCTTC
TRBJ2-3	TRBV13	TRBD2	.	CASSLGTSGEQHPLRTDTQYF	TGTGCCAGCAGCCTGGGGACTAGCGGGGAACAGCACCCTTTAAGAACAGATACGCAGTATTTT
TRBJ1-1	TRBV28	TRBD1	few	CASTLLTGRENTEAFF	TGTGCCAGCACCCTCCTGACAGGGCGAGAGAACACTGAAGCTTTCTTT